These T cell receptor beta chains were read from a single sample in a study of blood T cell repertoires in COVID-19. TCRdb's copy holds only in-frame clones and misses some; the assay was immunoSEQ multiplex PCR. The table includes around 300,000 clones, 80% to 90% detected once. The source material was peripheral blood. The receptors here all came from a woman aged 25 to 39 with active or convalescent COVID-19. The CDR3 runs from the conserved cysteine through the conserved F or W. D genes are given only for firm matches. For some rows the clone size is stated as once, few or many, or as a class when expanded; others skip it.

CASSPRLGGAEQPQHF	TGTGCCAGCAGCCCGAGGCTAGGGGGCGCAGAGCAGCCCCAGCATTTT	TRBV11-2	TRBJ1-5	TRBD1	.
CASSETGQGYGYTF	TGTGCCAGCAGTGAAACAGGGCAGGGCTATGGCTACACCTTC	TRBV6-1	TRBJ1-2	.	.
CASSPPSTGIDYGYTF	TGTGCCAGCTCACCTCCATCGACAGGGATTGACTATGGCTACACCTTC	TRBV18	TRBJ1-2	TRBD1	.
CASSSTGNTQYF	TGTGCCAGCTCGTCCACGGGGAATACGCAGTATTTT	TRBV18	TRBJ2-3	.	.
CASSEFSGSRTDTQYF	TGTGCCAGCAGCGAATTTAGCGGGTCCCGCACAGATACGCAGTATTTT	TRBV13	TRBJ2-3	TRBD2	.
CASSATGNAGELFF	TGTGCCAGCAGCGCGACAGGGAATGCCGGGGAGCTGTTTTTT	TRBV11-3	TRBJ2-2	TRBD1	.
CASSPPGIWWNEQFF	TGCGCCAGCAGCCCCCCCGGGATATGGTGGAATGAGCAGTTCTTC	TRBV4-1	TRBJ2-1	.	.
CASSFERGGSGNTIYF	TGTGCCAGCAGCTTCGAACGCGGGGGCTCTGGAAACACCATATATTTT	TRBV3-1/TRBV3-2	TRBJ1-3	.	.
CASSPLGQINQPQHF	TGTGCCAGCAGCCCTCTGGGACAGATAAATCAGCCCCAGCATTTT	TRBV5-8	TRBJ1-5	TRBD1	.
CASSDRGLTNEKLFF	TGTGCCAGCAGCGACAGGGGGCTTACTAATGAAAAACTGTTTTTT	TRBV28	TRBJ1-4	TRBD1	few
CASSFPSRPTSGAQETQYF	TGCGCCAGCAGCTTCCCTTCGCGACCCACTAGCGGGGCTCAAGAGACCCAGTACTTC	TRBV5-1	TRBJ2-5	TRBD2	.
CASSLRTGGGDLVKTQYF	TGCGCCAGCAGCCTGAGGACTGGCGGGGGTGACCTTGTGAAGACCCAGTACTTC	TRBV5-1	TRBJ2-5	TRBD2	.
CASSQAVIPPGNTIYF	TGCGCCAGCAGCCAAGCGGTGATACCTCCTGGAAACACCATATATTTT	TRBV4-3	TRBJ1-3	.	.
CASSLRRDTEAFF	TGTGCCAGCAGTTTAAGGAGGGACACTGAAGCTTTCTTT	TRBV6-2/TRBV6-3	TRBJ1-1	.	.
CASSRGTGGYGYTF	TGTGCCAGCAGCAGAGGGACAGGGGGCTATGGCTACACCTTC	TRBV27	TRBJ1-2	TRBD1	.
CAWSGLAGLTTDTQYF	TGTGCCTGGAGTGGACTAGCGGGTTTAACCACAGATACGCAGTATTTT	TRBV30	TRBJ2-3	TRBD2	.
CASSSGAGQETQYF	TGCGCCAGTAGTTCGGGAGCGGGGCAAGAGACCCAGTACTTC	TRBV10-1	TRBJ2-5	TRBD2	.